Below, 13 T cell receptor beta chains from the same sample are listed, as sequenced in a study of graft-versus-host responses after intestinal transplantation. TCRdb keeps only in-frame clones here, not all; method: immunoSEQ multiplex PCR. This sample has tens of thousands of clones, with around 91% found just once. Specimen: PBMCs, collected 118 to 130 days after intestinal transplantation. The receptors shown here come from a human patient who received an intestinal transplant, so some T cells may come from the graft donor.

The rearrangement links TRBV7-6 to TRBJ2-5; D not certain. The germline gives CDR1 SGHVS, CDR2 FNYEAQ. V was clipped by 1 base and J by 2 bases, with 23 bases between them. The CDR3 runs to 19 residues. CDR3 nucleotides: TGTGCCAGCAGCTTAGGCATTCGGGCAGGCTCAGCCCCTCAAGAGACCCAGTACTTC. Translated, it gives CASSLGIRAGSAPQETQYF.

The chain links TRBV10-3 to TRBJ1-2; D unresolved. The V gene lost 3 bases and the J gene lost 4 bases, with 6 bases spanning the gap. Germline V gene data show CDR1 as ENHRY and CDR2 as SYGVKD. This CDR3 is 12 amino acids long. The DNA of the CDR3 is TGTGCCATCAGTGAAGAGCGCTATGGCTACACCTTC. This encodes CAISEERYGYTF.

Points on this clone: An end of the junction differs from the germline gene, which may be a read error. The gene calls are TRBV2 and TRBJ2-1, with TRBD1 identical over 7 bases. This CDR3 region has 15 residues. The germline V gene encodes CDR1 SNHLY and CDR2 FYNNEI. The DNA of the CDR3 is TGTGCCAGCAGTGAGGTGGGACAGTCCTACAATGAGCGGTTCTTC. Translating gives CASSEVGQSYNERFF.

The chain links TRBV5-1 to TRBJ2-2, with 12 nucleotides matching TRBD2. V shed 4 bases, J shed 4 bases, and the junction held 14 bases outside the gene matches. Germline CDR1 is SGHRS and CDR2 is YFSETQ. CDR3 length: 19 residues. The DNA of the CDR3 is TGCGCCAGCAGCGCCTCGATGCTAGCGGGAGGGCGGAGCACCGGGGAGCTGTTTTTT. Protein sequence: CASSASMLAGGRSTGELFF.

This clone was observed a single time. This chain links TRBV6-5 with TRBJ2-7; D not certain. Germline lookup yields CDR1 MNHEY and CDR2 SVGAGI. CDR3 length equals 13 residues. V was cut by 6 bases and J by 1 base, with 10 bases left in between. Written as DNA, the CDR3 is TGTGCCAGCAGGCCCCGAGCTTCCTACGAGCAGTACTTC. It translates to CASRPRASYEQYF.

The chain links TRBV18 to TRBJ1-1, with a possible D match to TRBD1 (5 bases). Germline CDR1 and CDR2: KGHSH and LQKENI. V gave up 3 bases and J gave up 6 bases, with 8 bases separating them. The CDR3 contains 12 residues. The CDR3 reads CASSPSQAEAFF. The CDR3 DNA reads TGTGCCAGCTCACCGTCACAGGCTGAAGCTTTCTTT.

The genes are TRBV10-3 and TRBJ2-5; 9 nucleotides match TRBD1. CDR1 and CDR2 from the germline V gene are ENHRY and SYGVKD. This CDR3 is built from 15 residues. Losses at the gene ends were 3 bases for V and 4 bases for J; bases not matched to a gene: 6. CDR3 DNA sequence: TGTGCCATCAGTGAACAGGACAGGGGAGGAGAGACCCAGTACTTC. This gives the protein CAISEQDRGGETQYF.

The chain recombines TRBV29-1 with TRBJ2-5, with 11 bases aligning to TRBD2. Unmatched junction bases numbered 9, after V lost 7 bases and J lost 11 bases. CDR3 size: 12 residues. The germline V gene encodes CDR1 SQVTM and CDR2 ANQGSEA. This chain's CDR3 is CSATSGIKEQYF. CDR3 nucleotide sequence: TGCAGCGCGACTAGCGGGATAAAAGAGCAGTACTTC.

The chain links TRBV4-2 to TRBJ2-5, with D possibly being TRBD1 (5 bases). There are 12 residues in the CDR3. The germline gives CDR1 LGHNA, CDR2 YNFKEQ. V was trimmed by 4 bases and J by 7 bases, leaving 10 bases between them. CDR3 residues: CASSPYRGTQYF. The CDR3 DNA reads TGTGCCAGCAGCCCATATAGGGGGACCCAGTACTTC.

The CDR3 is CASSFGRETQYF. The CDR3 coding sequence is TGTGCCAGCAGCTTTGGGCGAGAGACCCAGTACTTC. V is TRBV7-2 and J is TRBJ2-5; D not resolved. The CDR3 sequence is 12 residues long. The germline V and J ends were trimmed by 3 bases and 4 bases, with 6 bases remaining between them. Germline loops: CDR1 SGHTA, CDR2 FQGNSA.

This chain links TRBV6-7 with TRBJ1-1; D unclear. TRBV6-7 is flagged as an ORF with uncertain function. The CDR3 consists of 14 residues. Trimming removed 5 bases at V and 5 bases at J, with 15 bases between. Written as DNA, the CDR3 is TGTGCCAGCAGTACCCTGTGCGATTGGACTGAAGCTTTCTTT. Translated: CASSTLCDWTEAFF.

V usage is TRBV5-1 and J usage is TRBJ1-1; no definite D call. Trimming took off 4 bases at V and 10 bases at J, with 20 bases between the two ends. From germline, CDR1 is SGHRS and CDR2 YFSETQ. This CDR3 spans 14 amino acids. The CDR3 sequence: CASSVPGRLRPAFF. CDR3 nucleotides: TGCGCCAGCAGCGTCCCCGGGAGGCTTAGGCCAGCTTTCTTT.

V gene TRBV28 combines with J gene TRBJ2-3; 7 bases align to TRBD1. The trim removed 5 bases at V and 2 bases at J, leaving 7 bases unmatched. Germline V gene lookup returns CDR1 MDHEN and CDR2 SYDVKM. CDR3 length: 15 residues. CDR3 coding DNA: TGTGCCAGCAGTCTCACAGGGGTACCCACAGATACGCAGTATTTT. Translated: CASSLTGVPTDTQYF.